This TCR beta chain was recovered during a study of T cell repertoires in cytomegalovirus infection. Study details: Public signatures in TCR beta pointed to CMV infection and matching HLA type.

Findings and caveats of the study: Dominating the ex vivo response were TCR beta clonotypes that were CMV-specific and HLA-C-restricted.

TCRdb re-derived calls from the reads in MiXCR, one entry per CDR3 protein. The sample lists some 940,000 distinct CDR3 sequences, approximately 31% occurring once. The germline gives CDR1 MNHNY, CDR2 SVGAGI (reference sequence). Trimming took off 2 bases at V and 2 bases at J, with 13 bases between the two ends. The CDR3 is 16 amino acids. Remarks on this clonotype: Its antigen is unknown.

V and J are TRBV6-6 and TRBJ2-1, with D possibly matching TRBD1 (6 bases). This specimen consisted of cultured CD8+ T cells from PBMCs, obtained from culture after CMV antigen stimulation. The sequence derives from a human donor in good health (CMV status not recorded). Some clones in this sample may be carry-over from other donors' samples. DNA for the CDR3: TGTGCCAGCAGTTACGGGACACCTAGCCCCTACAATGAGCAGTTCTTC. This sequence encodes CASSYGTPSPYNEQFF.